The rows below give T cell receptor beta chains drawn from one sample of a study of blood T cell repertoires in COVID-19. Method: immunoSEQ multiplex PCR; TCRdb's copy keeps in-frame clones and lacks some. The table has about 79,000 clones, around 89% seen once; the top ten hold approximately 15%. The source material was peripheral blood. The receptor source for this set is a man aged 65-85 years with active or convalescent COVID-19. Each CDR3 is given with its conserved first and last residue. Each record gives: J gene, D gene, clone size, V gene, CDR3 protein. The D gene is left open where the match is weak. Expanded clones are given a class, and other clones once, few, many or no size at all.

J: TRBJ2-3
D: .
size: once
V: TRBV5-1
CDR3: CASRSQTSTDTQYF

J: TRBJ2-7
D: TRBD2
size: .
V: TRBV5-1
CDR3: CASSFRGEDNYEQYF

J: TRBJ1-5
D: .
size: .
V: TRBV15
CDR3: CATSRPNQPQHF

J: TRBJ2-2
D: .
size: .
V: TRBV29-1
CDR3: CSVVLQKDTGELFF

J: TRBJ1-5
D: .
size: .
V: TRBV5-5
CDR3: CASSPGFEPQHF

J: TRBJ2-1
D: TRBD2
size: .
V: TRBV19
CDR3: CASRRAASGTNEQFF

J: TRBJ2-5
D: .
size: .
V: TRBV6-5
CDR3: CASSRRQETQYF

J: TRBJ1-4
D: .
size: .
V: TRBV12-3/TRBV12-4
CDR3: CASSDTEKLFF

J: TRBJ1-1
D: TRBD1
size: .
V: TRBV2
CDR3: CASSELGQVNTEAFF

J: TRBJ2-1
D: TRBD2
size: .
V: TRBV5-1
CDR3: CASSVTSGIVDEQFF

J: TRBJ1-2
D: .
size: .
V: TRBV9
CDR3: CASSVITGQYGYTF

J: TRBJ2-7
D: .
size: .
V: TRBV27
CDR3: CASSVRGQPPYEQYF

J: TRBJ1-6
D: .
size: .
V: TRBV2
CDR3: CASGSPGVSPLHF

J: TRBJ2-1
D: TRBD2
size: .
V: TRBV19
CDR3: CASSIIAGLPNEQFF

J: TRBJ1-1
D: TRBD1
size: .
V: TRBV25-1
CDR3: CASTQPGGLGTEAFF

J: TRBJ2-1
D: .
size: .
V: TRBV7-3
CDR3: CASGPSSYNEQFF

J: TRBJ2-5
D: .
size: .
V: TRBV25-1
CDR3: CASSEPPGEETQYF

J: TRBJ1-2
D: .
size: .
V: TRBV2
CDR3: CASSEREYYGYTF

J: TRBJ2-1
D: .
size: .
V: TRBV7-8
CDR3: CASSPVASEQFF

J: TRBJ2-7
D: TRBD2
size: .
V: TRBV3-1/TRBV3-2
CDR3: CASSPGLGNRGYDEQYF

J: TRBJ2-7
D: TRBD2
size: .
V: TRBV7-2
CDR3: CASSLGLAGSEQYF

J: TRBJ1-1
D: .
size: .
V: TRBV2
CDR3: CASSEGSRRETEAFF

J: TRBJ2-5
D: TRBD2
size: .
V: TRBV10-3
CDR3: CAISESPAGSGTQYF

J: TRBJ1-5
D: TRBD1
size: .
V: TRBV6-5
CDR3: CASRGQGAKDQPQHF

J: TRBJ2-1
D: TRBD2
size: .
V: TRBV18
CDR3: CASSLALAGGRSYNEQFF

J: TRBJ2-7
D: TRBD1
size: .
V: TRBV7-2
CDR3: CASSFLGTVGGEQYF

J: TRBJ1-5
D: .
size: .
V: TRBV6-6
CDR3: CASTSTLSNQPQHF

J: TRBJ1-5
D: TRBD1
size: .
V: TRBV6-5
CDR3: CASSWDRGNQPQHF

J: TRBJ2-1
D: TRBD1
size: .
V: TRBV4-1
CDR3: CASQPDRGRGEQFF

J: TRBJ2-1
D: TRBD1
size: .
V: TRBV7-7
CDR3: CASSIDRAGGKNEQFF

J: TRBJ2-7
D: TRBD1
size: few
V: TRBV3-1/TRBV3-2
CDR3: CASSQGRTGGQEQYF

J: TRBJ1-1
D: .
size: .
V: TRBV7-9
CDR3: CASSLSGGFDEAFF

J: TRBJ2-1
D: TRBD2
size: .
V: TRBV7-2
CDR3: CASSLDRVAGYNEQFF

J: TRBJ1-5
D: .
size: .
V: TRBV30
CDR3: CAWSGREDQPQHF

J: TRBJ2-3
D: .
size: .
V: TRBV28
CDR3: CASSPRTDTQYF

J: TRBJ2-7
D: .
size: .
V: TRBV28
CDR3: CASTPGSAESSYEQYF

J: TRBJ1-3
D: .
size: .
V: TRBV29-1
CDR3: CSAITGFGNTIYF

J: TRBJ2-5
D: TRBD2
size: .
V: TRBV19
CDR3: CASSRRLAGSQETQYF

J: TRBJ1-5
D: .
size: once
V: TRBV7-9
CDR3: CASSLDGQPQHF

J: TRBJ1-1
D: TRBD1
size: .
V: TRBV18
CDR3: CASSQSGTGVMNTEAFF

J: TRBJ2-7
D: TRBD1
size: .
V: TRBV28
CDR3: CASSPGTGGYEQYF

J: TRBJ2-7
D: .
size: .
V: TRBV4-2
CDR3: CASSQDFSREQYF

J: TRBJ2-7
D: TRBD1
size: .
V: TRBV7-9
CDR3: CASSPHGVGQGTYEQYF

J: TRBJ2-5
D: .
size: .
V: TRBV9
CDR3: CASSVGLVQETQYF

J: TRBJ2-5
D: .
size: .
V: TRBV19
CDR3: CASSIMPGETQYF

J: TRBJ1-2
D: .
size: .
V: TRBV21-1
CDR3: CASGRDRGPAPHYGYTF

J: TRBJ2-2
D: TRBD2
size: .
V: TRBV7-9
CDR3: CASSPGTSGRALKEELFF

J: TRBJ2-2
D: .
size: few
V: TRBV11-3
CDR3: CASSASSLVTGELFF

J: TRBJ2-5
D: .
size: .
V: TRBV5-8
CDR3: CASSFPGGRSETQYF

J: TRBJ2-7
D: .
size: .
V: TRBV5-1
CDR3: CASSLGDYEQYF

J: TRBJ1-5
D: .
size: .
V: TRBV2
CDR3: CASHFLGGDQPQHF

J: TRBJ2-6
D: .
size: .
V: TRBV9
CDR3: CASSVAGGGPGANVLTF